This T cell receptor beta chain appears in the sequencing data of a study of T cells in Graves' hyperthyroidism and ophthalmopathy (dated by TCRdb to between 2019 and 2020). For context, the study as a whole: To identify distinguishing TCR V-J signatures, a discovery cohort of about 100 patients was used, comprising 40 to 45 with Graves' ophthalmopathy and some 60 with stable Graves' hyperthyroidism. Prospective prediction of ophthalmopathy was tested in an independent validation cohort of 18 to 20 hyperthyroidism patients and 17 patients who later progressed to ophthalmopathy. Following sampling, methimazole starting at 30 mg daily was given to hyperthyroidism patients, and high-dose intravenous methylprednisolone was given to ophthalmopathy patients. The study also compared thyroid tissue and blood T-cell repertoires from a handful of Graves' hyperthyroidism patients. According to the paper, TCR Vbeta CDR3 sequencing was carried out on approximately 140 peripheral blood samples, which came from 40 to 45 ophthalmopathy, fewer than 80 hyperthyroidism and roughly 17 progressor patients. For training and testing, the roughly 93 patients in the discovery cohort were randomly divided in a 7:3 ratio.

Details on this clonotype: Its antigen remains unidentified. No base qualities exist here, and no much larger clone lies one base off it.

The TCR beta CDR3 regions were amplified from the RNA transcripts. The first round of RT-PCR for the TCR CDR3 was performed with the HTBI primer set and the Qiagen OneStep RT-PCR kit. Libraries were constructed in a second round of multiplex PCR, after which size selection and purification were performed. Paired-end sequencing of the libraries was performed with 100 bp reads on an Illumina HiSeq2000. The original pipeline was this. SOAPnuke was used to process the raw data, throwing out any read that contained adapters or uncalled bases, had a mean Phred below 15, or lacked an exact constant-primer or identifier match. High-quality paired reads were merged with COPE v1.2.5, and unique nucleotide sequences were defined as clonotypes. MiTCR v1.1 was used to align clonotypes to the IMGT TRBV, TRBD and TRBJ reference segments. The analysis included only V-J combinations with a frequency above 0.0001, which together covered 99.2% of the repertoires. A TCS score was defined as the ratio of F50 (clonal expansion) to E x V (chaos), with BLOSUM62-based TCRdist applied between CDR3 peptides within each V-J. Welch's t-statistics and random forest reduced just over 500 V-J features to 10 to 15, which were used in a naive Bayes classifier (R e1071). The similarity between thyroid and blood repertoires was quantified using the Morisita-Horn index. The public sequencing data were trimmed at Q25 with fastp and processed into clonotypes with MiXCR by TCRdb, which kept only in-frame beta chains. Entries that share a CDR3 protein sequence are merged under the most common genes and DNA. None of the V and J calls come from the authors' own analysis; TCRdb made them. Here the sample has about 570,000 distinct CDR3 sequences; around 46% occur a single time. Clones ranked in the top ten supply around a fifth of the sample.

V is pruned by 3 bases and J by 2 bases, leaving 4 bases of the junction without a gene match. The germline V gene (reference sequence) gives CDR1 as DFQATT and CDR2 as SNEGSKA. Taken from cysteine to phenylalanine, the CDR3 has 14 residues. CDR3 DNA is the only sequence kept; it has 42 bases, read in frame from the first base. Overall results and qualifications from the work: No statistical method was used to set the sample size in advance, and investigators knew the group allocation. During validation, the model predicted progression to ophthalmopathy a median of around 7 months ahead of onset, with almost 71% sensitivity and roughly 72% specificity. Most expanded thyroid clonotypes (frequency above 0.001) were also detected in blood, suggesting blood repertoires may reflect thyroid immune responses. A model built on a 13 V-J signature distinguished ophthalmopathy from stable hyperthyroidism, reaching around 90% sensitivity and 81.08% specificity in cross-validation and 80%/75% in testing.

The study excluded patients with uncontrolled infections, other autoimmune diseases, pregnancy or lactation. Diagnoses were based on clinical symptoms, serum thyroxine and TRAb, thyroid ultrasound and orbital computed tomography. Total RNA was extracted with Trizol reagent, and quality was checked on an Agilent 2100 Bioanalyzer. The rearranged segments are TRBV20-1 and TRBJ1-1, with 9 bases matching TRBD1. The clonotype comes from an adult woman with Graves' disease, either hyperthyroidism or ophthalmopathy (not recorded which). The material sequenced was peripheral blood or thyroid tissue (not recorded which). The bases read TGCAGTGCTAGTGACAGGGGGATCAACACTGAAGCTTTCTTT. This codes for CSASDRGINTEAFF.